This TCR beta chain was sequenced during a study of shared clonotypes between healthy human individuals. Study in general: CD4 naive and memory got three plates each, CD8 naive two, CD8 memory one.

Profiling relied on immunoSEQ multiplex PCR, and the TCRdb table lists in-frame clones only, not all of them. The sample carries around 600,000 clones, around 97% recorded once. V dropped 0 bases and J dropped 4; count of bases not matched to a gene: 5. Germline CDR1 LGHNA, CDR2 YNFKEQ. The CDR3 is 16 amino acids. Sequenced: naive CD4+ T cells sorted from blood. Subset noted: CD45RA+ positively selected. The source of this sequence is a woman aged 30 to 39 in good health. The V and J genes are TRBV4-2 and TRBJ2-3; 9 bases are a match to TRBD2. The CDR3 is CASSQDRLAGSDTQYF. The CDR3 DNA follows: TGTGCCAGCAGCCAAGATCGGCTAGCGGGATCAGATACGCAGTATTTT.